The next 15 T cell receptor beta chains were all read from a single sample in a study of molecular identifiers for immune sequencing clone quantification. TCRdb re-called the PCR reads through MiXCR, storing one row per CDR3 protein. The sample yields around 320,000 distinct CDR3 sequences, about 22% seen once. The source material was naive CD8+ T cells from blood, with Jurkat cell RNA spiked in. Subset of the sample: FACS-sorted CD8+CD4-CCR7+CD45RA+ naive T cells. These receptors were collected from a human donor in good health. Some libraries in this study had Jurkat cell RNA spiked in.

The CDR3 bases are TGTGCCAGCAATCATGCCGGGGGGCACCAAGAGACCCAGTACTTC. It yields the protein CASNHAGGHQETQYF. The gene calls are TRBV12-3 or TRBV12-4 and TRBJ2-5; tentatively, D is TRBD2 (7 bases). The CDR3 runs to 15 residues. V was cut by 7 bases and J by 0 bases, with 15 bases left in between.

This sequence joins TRBV19 and TRBJ2-7; a weak D match, TRBD2 (7 bases). CDR1 is LNHDA and CDR2 is SQIVND in the germline V gene (reference sequence). Trimming shortened V by 6 bases and J by 0 bases, and 18 bases separated the two germline ends. The CDR3 has 16 amino acids. CDR3 nucleotides: TGTGCCAGTAGCACAGAGGAGGGGGGGAACTCCTACGAGCAGTACTTC. Protein sequence: CASSTEEGGNSYEQYF.

This clonotype was detected ten times or more. The rearrangement links TRBV7-9 to TRBJ2-3; perhaps TRBD2 as D (5 bases). The CDR3 is 15 amino acids. Trimming removed 5 bases at V and 3 bases at J, with 15 bases between. CDR1 is SEHNR and CDR2 is FQNEAQ in the germline V gene (reference sequence). The CDR3 spells CASSPRFEGTDTQYF. For the CDR3, the DNA is TGTGCCAGCAGCCCAAGATTTGAGGGAACAGATACGCAGTATTTT.

Points on this clonotype: A read error may account for a junction end that differs from germline. The chain couples TRBV9 to TRBJ2-2; D might be TRBD2 (7 bases). The CDR3 spans 16 residues. Germline V gene lookup returns CDR1 SGDLS and CDR2 YYNGEE. The CDR3 spells CACSVVGGGKAGELFF. In DNA, the CDR3 is TGTGCCTGCAGCGTAGTAGGGGGGGGCAAGGCCGGGGAGCTGTTTTTT.

On this clonotype: A much larger clone differs by one base, so this may be a read error. The chain carries TRBV27 and TRBJ1-1; D remains ambiguous. CDR3 length: 16 amino acids. Germline V CDR1 and CDR2: MNHEY, SMNVEV (reference sequence). This CDR3 is CASGLHRLGAATEAFF. The DNA for the CDR3 is TGTGCCAGCGGTTTGCACAGACTAGGTGCGGCCACTGAAGCTTTCTTT.

Points on this clonotype: Its ends do not fully match the called genes, so a read error is possible. The gene calls are TRBV6-5 and TRBJ1-1; possibly TRBD1 for D (5 bases). The CDR3 covers 13 residues. Germline loops: CDR1 MNHEY, CDR2 SVGAGI. The CDR3 region has the DNA TGTGCCGGCAGTTACCCCCGGGGGGGTGAAGCTTTCTTT. Translation gives CAGSYPRGGEAFF.

This sequence joins TRBV28 and TRBJ2-1, with TRBD2 matching over 10 bases. The J call may be faulty, since TRBJ2-7 better matches the DNA end. The CDR3 is 17 residues long. Germline V CDR1 and CDR2: MDHEN, SYDVKM. The CDR3 coding sequence is TGTGCCAGCAGTTTAGTTCTAGCGGGAGTCGTGCCCAATGAGCAGTACTTC. This codes for CASSLVLAGVVPNEQYF.

This clonotype was found a few times. This rearrangement joins TRBV4-1 to TRBJ1-1; D ambiguous. V was clipped by 0 bases and J by 9 bases, with 14 bases between them. The V gene's germline CDR1 is MGHRA and CDR2 YSYEKL. The CDR3 sequence is 14 residues long. For the CDR3, the DNA is TGCGCCAGCAGCCAAGACGGTATGGACTCGCAAGCTTTCTTT. Translation gives CASSQDGMDSQAFF.

This clonotype was counted only a few times. The CDR3: CASSTQGWGEQFF. The CDR3 nucleotides read TGCGCCAGCAGCACGCAGGGATGGGGTGAGCAGTTCTTC. This sequence joins TRBV4-3 and TRBJ2-1, with D maybe TRBD1 (5 bases). This CDR3 contains 13 residues. Germline CDR1 reads LGHNA; CDR2 reads YSLEER. Trimming took 5 bases from V and 9 from J, leaving 14 bases between them.

This clonotype appeared many times. J is TRBJ2-3 and V is TRBV6-1; no firm D call. The CDR3 is 16 residues long. Trimming left V 0 bases short and J 4 bases short, with 14 bases between. Germline CDR1 MNHNS, CDR2 SASEGT. CDR3 nucleotides: TGTGCCAGCAGTGAAGCGAAGCCTTTAGGAGCAGATACGCAGTATTTT. It translates to CASSEAKPLGADTQYF.

This clonotype has more than one count but fewer than ten. The rearrangement uses TRBV29-1 and TRBJ2-7, with unresolved D. V was cut by 0 bases and J by 0 bases, with 6 bases left in between. This CDR3 has 13 residues. Germline lookup yields CDR1 SQVTM and CDR2 ANQGSEA. CDR3 sequence reads: CSVEDRISYEQYF. DNA for the CDR3: TGCAGCGTTGAAGACAGGATCTCCTACGAGCAGTACTTC.

V gene TRBV27 combines with J gene TRBJ2-7; maybe TRBD2 (6 bases). With 6 bases removed from V and 7 bases from J, the gap between germline ends came to 22 bases. Germline V lookup: CDR1 MNHEY, CDR2 SMNVEV (reference sequence). The CDR3 runs to 15 residues. The chain's CDR3 is CASSRRDFQGGEQYF. CDR3 DNA sequence: TGTGCCAGCAGCCGCCGGGACTTCCAGGGAGGTGAGCAGTACTTC.

The rearrangement joins TRBV12-3 or TRBV12-4 to TRBJ2-7, with D possibly being TRBD1 (5 bases). The CDR3 has 12 residues. With 9 bases removed from V and 1 base from J, the gap between germline ends came to 10 bases. CDR3 residues: CASGAGSYEQYF. The CDR3 region has the DNA TGTGCCAGTGGGGCAGGTTCCTACGAGCAGTACTTC.

This clonotype has ten or more counts. This sequence joins TRBV5-6 and TRBJ1-5; possibly TRBD1 for D (5 bases). The germline CDR1 and CDR2 sequences are SGHDT and YYEEEE. Trimming removed 3 bases at V and 3 bases at J, with 13 bases between. The CDR3 consists of 15 residues. The CDR3 DNA sequence: TGTGCCAGCAGCTCGACCCAGGGTTACAATCAGCCCCAGCATTTT. It translates to CASSSTQGYNQPQHF.

Only one count was recorded for this clonotype. The junction departs from the called germline gene at one end, perhaps through a read error. The chain employs TRBV4-3 and TRBJ1-5, with TRBD1 matching over 7 bases. Germline V gene lookup returns CDR1 LGHNA and CDR2 YSLEER. This CDR3 comprises 15 residues. CDR3 region: CGSSPTRDSYQPQHF. The CDR3 bases are TGCGGCAGCAGCCCTACCCGGGACAGCTATCAGCCCCAGCATTTT.